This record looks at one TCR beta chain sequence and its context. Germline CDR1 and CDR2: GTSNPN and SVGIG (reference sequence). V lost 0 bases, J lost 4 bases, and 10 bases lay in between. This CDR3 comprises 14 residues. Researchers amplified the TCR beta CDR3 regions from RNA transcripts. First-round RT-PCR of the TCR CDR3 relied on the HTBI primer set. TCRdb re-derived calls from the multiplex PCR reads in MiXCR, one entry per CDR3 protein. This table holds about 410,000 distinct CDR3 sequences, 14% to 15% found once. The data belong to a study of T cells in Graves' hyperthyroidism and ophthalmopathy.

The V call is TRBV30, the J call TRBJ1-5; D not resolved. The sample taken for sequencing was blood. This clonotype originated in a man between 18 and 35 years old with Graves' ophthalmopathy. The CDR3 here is CAWSVKLPNQPQHF. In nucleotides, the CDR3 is TGTGCCTGGAGTGTAAAGTTGCCTAATCAGCCCCAGCATTTT.